The rows below give T cell receptor beta chains drawn from one sample of a study of blood T cell repertoires in COVID-19. The data were produced by immunoSEQ multiplex PCR, yet TCRdb's version contains in-frame clones alone and is incomplete. Of approximately 310,000 clones detected, around 90% appear once; the ten largest clones hold 1%. The sample taken for sequencing was peripheral blood. The source is a man over 45 with active or convalescent COVID-19. Each CDR3 is given with its conserved first and last residue. Fields, in order: J gene, V gene, D gene, clone size, CDR3 DNA, CDR3 protein. The D gene is left open where the match is weak. Only part of the rows carry a size: once, few, many, or a class if the clone is expanded.

TRBJ2-2,TRBV19,TRBD1,.,TGTGCCAGTAGGTCGGGACAGGACACCGGGGAGCTGTTTTTT,CASRSGQDTGELFF
TRBJ1-1,TRBV18,TRBD1,.,TGTGCCAGCTCACCCAACACAGGGGTTGAAGCTTTCTTT,CASSPNTGVEAFF
TRBJ1-2,TRBV18,TRBD1,.,TGTGCCAGCTCACCACCTTTCTCAGGGGGAGGTTCCTATGGCTACACCTTC,CASSPPFSGGGSYGYTF
TRBJ2-7,TRBV5-1,.,.,TGCGCCAGCAGTCAGCTGGGGGGAGGTAGCTACGAGCAGTACTTC,CASSQLGGGSYEQYF
TRBJ2-3,TRBV9,.,.,TGTGCCAGCAGCGCTTCAGATACGCAGTATTTT,CASSASDTQYF
TRBJ2-3,TRBV19,TRBD1,.,TGTGCCAGTAGTCTATCAGGGGGTAGCACAGATACGCAGTATTTT,CASSLSGGSTDTQYF
TRBJ1-2,TRBV6-5,.,.,TGTGCCAGCAAGGTCTACAGTAACTATGGCTACACCTTC,CASKVYSNYGYTF
TRBJ1-5,TRBV10-3,.,.,TGTGCCATCAGTGAGGGGCTTCAGCCCCAGCATTTT,CAISEGLQPQHF
TRBJ2-7,TRBV4-3,.,.,TGCGCCAGCAGCCAAGATACAGGGACCTACGAGCAGTACTTC,CASSQDTGTYEQYF
TRBJ2-1,TRBV7-3,TRBD2,.,TGTGCCAGCAGCCAGCGGGAGGCCTCCTACAATGAGCAGTTCTTC,CASSQREASYNEQFF
TRBJ1-2,TRBV7-2,.,.,TGTGCCAGCAGCTTAGTATACAGTTCCAACTATGGCTACACCTTC,CASSLVYSSNYGYTF
TRBJ2-6,TRBV5-1,.,once,TGCGCCAGCAGCTTGGACCCAGGCTCTGGGGCCAACGTCCTGACTTTC,CASSLDPGSGANVLTF
TRBJ1-6,TRBV5-1,TRBD1,.,TGCGCCAGCAGCTTGGGGACAGGGCCCCCTTATAATTCACCCCTCCACTTT,CASSLGTGPPYNSPLHF
TRBJ1-1,TRBV7-3,.,few,TGTGCCAGCAGCTTAAGGGGCAGCCCGAACACTGAAGCTTTCTTT,CASSLRGSPNTEAFF
TRBJ2-5,TRBV6-2/TRBV6-3,.,.,TGTGCCAGCAGTTACCGGGGAGGCGAGACCCAGTACTTC,CASSYRGGETQYF
TRBJ1-1,TRBV4-3,.,.,TGCGCCAGCAGCCCAGGAACCGGGACACTGAACACTGAAGCTTTCTTT,CASSPGTGTLNTEAFF
TRBJ1-1,TRBV29-1,.,.,TGCAGCGTTAGCACTTTCGACACTGAAGCTTTCTTT,CSVSTFDTEAFF
TRBJ1-6,TRBV28,.,.,TGTGCCAGCAGTTTAAGCCCGAAGCTTCATAATTCACCCCTCCACTTT,CASSLSPKLHNSPLHF
TRBJ2-6,TRBV7-3,TRBD1,.,TGTGCCAGCAGCTTAAACGGCCGACAGGGGGCGGCGGGGGCCAACGTCCTGACTTTC,CASSLNGRQGAAGANVLTF
TRBJ1-1,TRBV5-1,.,.,TGCGCCAGCAGCCCCGAGGGCAGCCCACGGGCTTTCTTT,CASSPEGSPRAFF
TRBJ2-7,TRBV30,TRBD1,.,TGTGCCTACGATTATCGGGACAGGGTGGTCGAGCAGTACTTC,CAYDYRDRVVEQYF
TRBJ1-6,TRBV7-2,.,few,TGTGCCAGCAGCCTTCAGGGGACGGATTCACCCCTCCACTTT,CASSLQGTDSPLHF
TRBJ1-6,TRBV6-6,TRBD1,.,TGTGCCAGCAGTCCGCTCGGGACAGGGGATTCACCCCTCCACTTT,CASSPLGTGDSPLHF
TRBJ1-3,TRBV30,TRBD1,.,TGTGCCTGGAGAGGAGGGACAGGGGGCCATGGTTCTGGAAACACCATATATTTT,CAWRGGTGGHGSGNTIYF
TRBJ1-1,TRBV2,.,.,TGTGCCAGCATTACCGGGACAACGAACACTGAAGCTTTCTTT,CASITGTTNTEAFF
TRBJ2-1,TRBV7-9,TRBD2,.,TGTGCCAGCACCCTAGAGGGACTAGCGGGGGGGCCTCTGCCTGACAATGAGCAGTTCTTC,CASTLEGLAGGPLPDNEQFF
TRBJ2-7,TRBV1,.,.,TGCACCAGCAGCCAAGATCCCCTCGGGACTAGCGGGAGCCCCGGGTTAAGGGACGAGCAGTACTTC,CTSSQDPLGTSGSPGLRDEQYF
TRBJ2-3,TRBV30,.,once,TGTGCCTGGAGAATGGGGGGGGCCTCATATACGCAGTATTTT,CAWRMGGASYTQYF
TRBJ1-1,TRBV7-2,.,.,TGTGCCAGCAGCTTAGCGATGACAGCCGGGACTGAAGCTTTCTTT,CASSLAMTAGTEAFF
TRBJ2-7,TRBV5-1,TRBD1,.,TGCGCCAGCAGCGTCTCCGGGACAGGGCTAGACGAGCAGTACTTC,CASSVSGTGLDEQYF
TRBJ2-1,TRBV20-1,TRBD2,.,TGCAGTGCTGAAGCGGGAGGGCCCGCGTTCTTC,CSAEAGGPAFF
TRBJ2-7,TRBV19,TRBD2,.,TGTGCCAGTAGTATTTTTAGCGGGCTGAACTCCTACGAGCAGTACTTC,CASSIFSGLNSYEQYF
TRBJ1-2,TRBV19,.,.,TGTGCCAGTAGTATGAAGGGTTTAAGGGGCTATGGCTACACCTTC,CASSMKGLRGYGYTF
TRBJ2-5,TRBV28,.,.,TGTGCCAGCAGTGCAGGGGCGACGGAGACCCAGTACTTC,CASSAGATETQYF
TRBJ2-3,TRBV19,.,.,TGTGCCAGTAGAGGGTTATCAGCGGAGGTGGATACGCAGTATTTT,CASRGLSAEVDTQYF
TRBJ1-1,TRBV2,.,.,TGTGCCAGCAGAGAACCCCAGGGAGGGAACACTGAAGCTTTCTTT,CASREPQGGNTEAFF
TRBJ2-1,TRBV5-3,.,.,TGTGCCAGAAGCTTGGAAGGGAGGCAGCAGTTCTTC,CARSLEGRQQFF
TRBJ2-7,TRBV27,.,once,TGTGCCAGCAGTTCTACTGACAGGCGCGAGCAGTACTTC,CASSSTDRREQYF
TRBJ1-1,TRBV5-1,.,once,TGCGCCAGCAGCTTGGGACAGACTCCGAACACTGAAGCTTTCTTT,CASSLGQTPNTEAFF
TRBJ2-2,TRBV7-3,.,.,TGTGCCAGCAGCACAAACGGGGGAGTCACCGGGGAGCTGTTTTTT,CASSTNGGVTGELFF
TRBJ2-1,TRBV5-1,TRBD1,.,TGCGCCAGCAGTCAATCCGGGACAGGGGGCTTCGACAATGAGCAGTTCTTC,CASSQSGTGGFDNEQFF
TRBJ2-7,TRBV28,TRBD2,.,TGTGCCAGCAGTTTTTCTAGCGGGAGCTACGAGCAGTACTTC,CASSFSSGSYEQYF
TRBJ2-7,TRBV13,TRBD1,.,TGTGCCAGCAGCCGAGCCCGGGACAGTCCCTACGAGCAGTACTTC,CASSRARDSPYEQYF
TRBJ2-7,TRBV2,.,.,TGTGCCAGCAGGGGACTTTTCTACGAGCAGTACTTC,CASRGLFYEQYF
TRBJ1-4,TRBV6-1,.,.,TGTGCCAGCAGTGACATCCCAAGCCCGAATGAAAAACTGTTTTTT,CASSDIPSPNEKLFF
TRBJ2-7,TRBV29-1,TRBD1,few,TGCAGCACCCGACACAGGGGCGAGCAGTACTTC,CSTRHRGEQYF
TRBJ1-3,TRBV2,.,once,TGTGCCAGCAAGGACAGCAACTCTGGAAACACCATATATTTT,CASKDSNSGNTIYF
TRBJ2-1,TRBV28,.,.,TGTGCCAGCAGGCCGGGGAACAATGAGCAGTTCTTC,CASRPGNNEQFF
TRBJ2-7,TRBV11-2,TRBD1,few,TGTGCCAGCAGCCGCGGGACAGGCAAGTCCGAGCAGTACTTC,CASSRGTGKSEQYF
TRBJ2-2,TRBV15,TRBD2,.,TGTGCCACCAGCAGAGAGCTAGCGGGAACCGGGGAGCTGTTTTTT,CATSRELAGTGELFF
TRBJ2-3,TRBV9,TRBD2,.,TGTGCCAGCAGCGTGTTGCGGGGGTCCGGCGCAGATACGCAGTATTTT,CASSVLRGSGADTQYF
TRBJ1-2,TRBV9,TRBD1,.,TGTGCCAGCAGCGTTACAGGGGACGGCAGCTATGGCTACACCTTC,CASSVTGDGSYGYTF
TRBJ2-2,TRBV19,.,.,TGTGCCAGTAGTATAGATGCCGGGGGCACCGGGGAGCTGTTTTTT,CASSIDAGGTGELFF
TRBJ2-2,TRBV5-6,.,.,TGTGCCAGCAGCTTGGGGCTCCAACAGGGCGACACCGGGGAGCTGTTTTTT,CASSLGLQQGDTGELFF
TRBJ2-1,TRBV2,.,.,TGTGCCAGCAGTCCGTTCGGCTCCTACAATGAGCAGTTCTTC,CASSPFGSYNEQFF
TRBJ2-2,TRBV28,TRBD2,.,TGTGCCAGCAGTTTAGCCCGAATTGGTAGCGGGAGCCCCAACACCGGGGAGCTGTTTTTT,CASSLARIGSGSPNTGELFF
TRBJ1-1,TRBV6-1,TRBD1,.,TGTGCCAGCAGTGGAAATCTACCCTTTTACCGGGACAGGGACACTGAAGCTTTCTTT,CASSGNLPFYRDRDTEAFF
TRBJ2-5,TRBV29-1,.,.,TGCAGCGTTGTGCGCGGGAATCAAGAGACCCAGTACTTC,CSVVRGNQETQYF